Sequencing of this TCR beta chain was carried out in a study of response to subunit inactivated influenza vaccine (dated by TCRdb to the late 2010s). General notes on the study: The study used deep quantitative T cell receptor repertoire profiling to track responses to a trivalent subunit inactivated influenza vaccine.

This clonotype was seen a few times. Its antigen is still unknown. One base away there is no much larger clone; base qualities are not given. The library was made by RT-PCR. For sequencing, an Illumina HiSeq 2500 was employed. TCRdb reworked the public reads: Q25 trimming with fastp, MiXCR clone assembly, productive beta chains retained. Every distinct CDR3 protein forms one entry, paired with its most common genes and DNA. This sample is represented by more than 700,000 distinct CDR3 sequences; 21% of them were singletons. Clones ranked in the top ten supply 10% to 13% of the sample. V is cut back by 3 bases and J by 2 bases, with 19 bases in the junction unmatched. Spanning cysteine to phenylalanine, the CDR3 consists of 19 amino acids. The entry retains the CDR3 DNA only, 57 bases that are in frame from base 1. Taken from the germline V gene, the CDR1 and CDR2 loops are LGHNA and YNFKEQ. The investigation overall reported the following: The authors suggested that each seasonal influenza vaccination may recruit only a limited number of new T cells.

The chain is assembled from TRBV4-2 and TRBJ2-7, and 7 junction bases match TRBD2. This clonotype originated in a man aged 50 to 59 who received an inactivated influenza vaccine. Donor details come from another sample of the same person, matched by shared clones. The starting material was PBMCs from blood, obtained more than 4 days after vaccination. The DNA sequence is as follows: TGTGCCAGCAGCCAGGCAATCATCGGGCGGGAGATTTTTGCCTACGAGCAGTACTTC. The encoded protein is CASSQAIIGREIFAYEQYF.